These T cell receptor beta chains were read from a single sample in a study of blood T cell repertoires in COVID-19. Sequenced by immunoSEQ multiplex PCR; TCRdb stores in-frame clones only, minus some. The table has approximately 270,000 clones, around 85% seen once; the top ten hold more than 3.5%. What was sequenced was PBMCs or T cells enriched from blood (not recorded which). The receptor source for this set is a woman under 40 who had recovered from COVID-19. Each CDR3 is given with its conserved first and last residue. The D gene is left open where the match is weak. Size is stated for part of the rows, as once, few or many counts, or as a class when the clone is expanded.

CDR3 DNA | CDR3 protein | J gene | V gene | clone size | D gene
TGTGCCTGGAGGGGACTAGCGGGGATGAGCTCCTACAATGAGCAGTTCTTC | CAWRGLAGMSSYNEQFF | TRBJ2-1 | TRBV30 | . | TRBD2
TGTGCCAGCAGCACTCCGGGACTAGGGCCCCGTAATGAGCAGTTCTTC | CASSTPGLGPRNEQFF | TRBJ2-1 | TRBV7-2 | . | TRBD2
TGTGCCAGCAGCTTAAGAGCGGGAGCGATCAATGAGCAGTTCTTC | CASSLRAGAINEQFF | TRBJ2-1 | TRBV7-3 | . | TRBD2
TGCGCCAGCAGCCAAGACAGGGGTTCGGGGACCCAGTACTTC | CASSQDRGSGTQYF | TRBJ2-5 | TRBV4-1 | . | .
TGTGCCAGCTCACCCCCCGGGACTAGCGGCTACAATGAGCAGTTCTTC | CASSPPGTSGYNEQFF | TRBJ2-1 | TRBV18 | once | TRBD2
TGCGCCAGCAGCCAGCATTCTCCCGGGACAGGGAGGATCGGAAATGGCTACACCTTC | CASSQHSPGTGRIGNGYTF | TRBJ1-2 | TRBV5-1 | . | TRBD1
TGTGCCAGCAGCGATCAATCAGTCAAGAACACTGAAGCTTTCTTT | CASSDQSVKNTEAFF | TRBJ1-1 | TRBV7-9 | . | .
TGTGCCAGCAGTGAATTGGTCGGTCAGCCCCAGCATTTT | CASSELVGQPQHF | TRBJ1-5 | TRBV6-1 | . | .
TGTGCCATCAGTGAGTCGACCGGGAGGTCCGTCGACGAGCAGTACTTC | CAISESTGRSVDEQYF | TRBJ2-7 | TRBV10-3 | . | TRBD2
TGTGCCAGCAGTTTCCTAGCGGGAGGTGGCTTCTACGAGCAGTACTTC | CASSFLAGGGFYEQYF | TRBJ2-7 | TRBV27 | . | TRBD2
TGTGCCTGGGGGCCGGGACTAGCGACGGGGGAGCAGTACTTC | CAWGPGLATGEQYF | TRBJ2-7 | TRBV30 | . | TRBD2
TGTGCCTGGAGTGCTTTGACAGGGGACGGAGAGACCCAGTACTTC | CAWSALTGDGETQYF | TRBJ2-5 | TRBV30 | . | TRBD1
TGTGCCAGCCTCGAGACAGCGGGCCCCCGACATTACAATGAGCAGTTCTTC | CASLETAGPRHYNEQFF | TRBJ2-1 | TRBV13 | few | .
TGTGCCAGTAGTCCAGGCGGGGAGCTGTTTTTT | CASSPGGELFF | TRBJ2-2 | TRBV19 | . | .
TGTGCCTGGAGTGTACCGTTTGGGCTAGCGGGATTCTACGAGCAGTACTTC | CAWSVPFGLAGFYEQYF | TRBJ2-7 | TRBV30 | . | TRBD2
TGCGCCAGCAGCTCCGGGACAGGGGATGGCTACACCTTC | CASSSGTGDGYTF | TRBJ1-2 | TRBV5-1 | . | TRBD1
TGTGCCAGCAGTTTCAGGGGGCTAAATTCCTACGAGCAGTACTTC | CASSFRGLNSYEQYF | TRBJ2-7 | TRBV6-2/TRBV6-3 | . | TRBD1
TGTGCCAGCAGTGAAGGTTGGAGAGAACAAGAGACCCAGTACTTC | CASSEGWREQETQYF | TRBJ2-5 | TRBV6-1 | . | .
TGTGCCAGCTCACGAGACGGGAGGAGCAATCAGCCCCAGCATTTT | CASSRDGRSNQPQHF | TRBJ1-5 | TRBV18 | once | .
TGTGCCAGCAGTTACTGGGACAGTACCTCCTATAATTCACCCCTCCACTTT | CASSYWDSTSYNSPLHF | TRBJ1-6 | TRBV28 | . | TRBD1
TGTGCCAGCAGTTCCTACTTTTTCGGGTCTGAAGCTTTCTTT | CASSSYFFGSEAFF | TRBJ1-1 | TRBV28 | few | .
TGTGCCAGCAGTTTATCGGCCAAGGAGACCCAGTACTTC | CASSLSAKETQYF | TRBJ2-5 | TRBV27 | . | .
TGCGCCAGCAGCGAGGACAGAAGCCGGCTTGTAGGGGAGCTGTTTTTT | CASSEDRSRLVGELFF | TRBJ2-2 | TRBV5-1 | . | .
TGCGCCAGCAGCTTATCCGGACAGGGGATATTCAACTATGGCTACACCTTC | CASSLSGQGIFNYGYTF | TRBJ1-2 | TRBV5-1 | once | TRBD1
TGTGCCAGCTCACCCTTGGGCGGGACAGGGATGTCTGGAAACACCATATATTTT | CASSPLGGTGMSGNTIYF | TRBJ1-3 | TRBV18 | few | TRBD1
TGCGCCACCGACCAGGGGGCAAGCAATCAGCCCCAGCATTTT | CATDQGASNQPQHF | TRBJ1-5 | TRBV10-2 | . | TRBD1
TGTGCCAGCAGCTTACATGGACAGGGGGCCTTGTTTCATTCACCCCTCCACTTT | CASSLHGQGALFHSPLHF | TRBJ1-6 | TRBV7-6 | once | TRBD1
TGTGCCAGCAGCATCAGGGAAGACACTGAAGCTTTCTTT | CASSIREDTEAFF | TRBJ1-1 | TRBV7-8 | . | .
TGTGCCAGCAGCTTAGCCGGGGGGTTGAACACTGAAGCTTTCTTT | CASSLAGGLNTEAFF | TRBJ1-1 | TRBV7-6 | . | .
TGTGCCAGCAGCTCAAGGACCGGGGGTGGCTACACCTTC | CASSSRTGGGYTF | TRBJ1-2 | TRBV7-8 | . | .
TGTGCCAGCAGCCTTTTAGCGGGAGGAAAGTACAATGAGCAGTTCTTC | CASSLLAGGKYNEQFF | TRBJ2-1 | TRBV3-1/TRBV3-2 | . | TRBD2
TGTGCCAGCAGCGCCCGCGACAGCCCAGGTCAGCCCCAGCATTTT | CASSARDSPGQPQHF | TRBJ1-5 | TRBV9 | . | .
TGTGCCAGCAACCCTCCCGGGGGGGAGGACTATGGCTACACCTTC | CASNPPGGEDYGYTF | TRBJ1-2 | TRBV11-2 | . | .
TGTGCCAGCAGCTTAAGGGCAGGGTTTAGTGGATCACCCCTCCACTTT | CASSLRAGFSGSPLHF | TRBJ1-6 | TRBV7-2 | . | .
TGTGCCAGCAGCTGGGACAGGGGCGCACATATGACGGGGCAGTTCTTC | CASSWDRGAHMTGQFF | TRBJ2-1 | TRBV5-6 | . | TRBD1
TGTGCCAGCAGCTTGCTACGAGGACAGGGTGTTAATGAAAAACTGTTTTTT | CASSLLRGQGVNEKLFF | TRBJ1-4 | TRBV5-4 | . | TRBD1
TGTGCCAGCAGCTTAGTGGGGGGCTATGGCTACACCTTC | CASSLVGGYGYTF | TRBJ1-2 | TRBV7-9 | . | .
TGTGCCACCAGTGATGCCAGGACTAGCGGGAGTGTCTCCTACAATGAGCAGTTCTTC | CATSDARTSGSVSYNEQFF | TRBJ2-1 | TRBV24-1 | . | TRBD2